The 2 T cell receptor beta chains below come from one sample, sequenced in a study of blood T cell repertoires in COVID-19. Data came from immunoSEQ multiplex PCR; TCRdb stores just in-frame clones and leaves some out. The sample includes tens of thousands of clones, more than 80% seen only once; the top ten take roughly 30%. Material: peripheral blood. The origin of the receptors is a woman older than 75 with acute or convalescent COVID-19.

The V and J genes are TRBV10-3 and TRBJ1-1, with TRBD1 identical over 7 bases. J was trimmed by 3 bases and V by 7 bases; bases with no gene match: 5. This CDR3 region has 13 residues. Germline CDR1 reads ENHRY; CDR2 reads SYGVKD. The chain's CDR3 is CAITAGGDTEAFF. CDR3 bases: TGTGCCATCACGGCAGGGGGTGACACTGAAGCTTTCTTT.

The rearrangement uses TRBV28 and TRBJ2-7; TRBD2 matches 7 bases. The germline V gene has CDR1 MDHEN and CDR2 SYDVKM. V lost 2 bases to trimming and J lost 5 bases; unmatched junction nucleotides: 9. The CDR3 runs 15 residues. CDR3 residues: CASSLKGREGHEQYF. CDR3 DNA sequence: TGTGCCAGCAGTTTAAAAGGGAGGGAGGGCCACGAGCAGTACTTC.